A single T cell receptor (beta chain) is shown here with its context. This sample is drawn from a study of blood T cells in healthy people across ages. The second PCR ran about 6 to 12 cycles with a sample-barcoded 5' primer and J-beta primers. TCRdb re-analysed the 5' RACE reads in MiXCR, keeping a single row per CDR3 protein. The data contain 550,000 to 750,000 distinct CDR3 sequences, around a fifth of them singletons. The length of the CDR3 is 16 residues. Unmatched junction bases numbered 4, after V lost 2 bases and J lost 2 bases. Germline CDR1 reads MNHEY; CDR2 reads SMNVEV (reference sequence).

This sequence was found in a man in his 70s in good health. This chain uses TRBV27 with TRBJ2-3; 10 nucleotides agree with TRBD2. What was sequenced was blood. The CDR3 coding sequence is TGTGCCAGCAGTTTAGGGACTAGCGAAAACACAGATACGCAGTATTTT. This codes for CASSLGTSENTDTQYF.